The 2 T cell receptor beta chains below were found in one sample sequenced in a study of graft-versus-host responses after intestinal transplantation. Here immunoSEQ multiplex PCR was the method, and the copy in TCRdb shows in-frame clones only, minus some. The table lists approximately 100,000 clones, approximately 85% of them singletons. Here the sequenced sample was PBMCs, taken 255 days after intestinal transplant. Receptor source: a human patient who received an intestinal transplant, so some T cells may come from the graft donor.

The genes are TRBV11-2 and TRBJ1-1; no reliable D call. Germline V CDR1 and CDR2: SGHAT, FQNNGV. Trimming left V 1 base short and J 4 bases short, with 7 bases between. This CDR3 spans 13 amino acids. Written as DNA, the CDR3 is TGTGCCAGCAGCTTAGGGGCGGGCACTGAAGCTTTCTTT. Translating it yields CASSLGAGTEAFF. Using reference TRBV11-2 and TRBJ1-1 for the parts outside the CDR3, the full variable domain is EAGVAQSPRYKIIEKRQSVAFWCNPISGHATLYWYQQILGQGPKLLIQFQNNGVVDDSQLPKDRFSAERLKGVDSTLKIQPAKLEDSAVYLCASSLGAGTEAFFGQGTRLTVV.

This chain joins TRBV27 and TRBJ2-7, with D perhaps matching TRBD2 (5 bases). This CDR3 is 14 amino acids long. Germline loops: CDR1 MNHEY, CDR2 SMNVEV (reference sequence). Trimming took off 6 bases at V and 1 base at J, with 13 bases between the two ends. The CDR3 reads CASRTRTGSYEQYF. CDR3 in DNA: TGTGCCAGCAGGACGCGGACGGGGTCCTACGAGCAGTACTTC.